Below, 21 T cell receptor beta chains from the same sample are listed, as sequenced in a study of OX40 agonist ivuxolimab in advanced cancers. The library was made by the immunoSEQ multiplex PCR assay. In its TCRdb copy, this immuneACCESS table keeps in-frame sequences only and misses some clones. Where compared with another copy, unresolved V genes explain less than half of these, and the others have no known cause. The sample includes tens of thousands of clones, with approximately 83% observed a single time. Of the sample, about 2% falls within the top ten clones. This specimen consisted of CD4+ or CD8+ T cells sorted from blood, obtained in a trial of the OX40 agonist ivuxolimab. The origin of the receptors is an adult with an advanced solid tumor such as melanoma, head and neck, liver or kidney cancer.

The chain carries TRBV10-3 and TRBJ1-6, with 8 nucleotides matching TRBD1. The CDR3 sequence is 13 residues long. Trimming took 11 bases from V and 9 from J; bases not matched to a gene: 9. The germline gives CDR1 ENHRY, CDR2 SYGVKD. CDR3 coding DNA: TGTGCCGCGACGGACAGGGTCGGTTCACCCCTCCACTTT. Encoded protein: CAATDRVGSPLHF.

This clone was observed a handful of times. The chain recombines TRBV5-1 with TRBJ1-1; 7 nucleotides agree with TRBD1. The CDR3 covers 14 residues. Germline values: CDR1 SGHRS, CDR2 YFSETQ. Trimming cost V 4 bases and J 2 bases; bases outside gene matches: 5. DNA of the CDR3: TGCGCCAGCAGCGCGGACAGGAGAAACACTGAAGCTTTCTTT. Protein: CASSADRRNTEAFF.

This clone was picked up one time. The V call is TRBV19, the J call TRBJ2-2, with D possibly being TRBD1 or TRBD2 (5 bases each). V was trimmed by 10 bases and J by 5 bases, leaving 17 bases between them. The CDR3 is made up of 14 amino acids. Germline values: CDR1 LNHDA, CDR2 SQIVND (reference sequence). In DNA form, the CDR3 reads TGTGCCACAAACCGGGACCCCGTTACCGGGGAGCTGTTTTTT. Encoded protein: CATNRDPVTGELFF.

The J gene is TRBJ2-5, the V gene TRBV7-9; 11 nucleotides align to TRBD1. The germline V gene encodes CDR1 SEHNR and CDR2 FQNEAQ (reference sequence). Trimming at V came to 5 bases and at J to 4 bases, leaving 6 bases not matched to a gene. This CDR3 is 15 amino acids long. This CDR3 is CASSRPGTGGETQYF. CDR3 sequence (DNA): TGTGCCAGCAGCCGACCCGGGACAGGGGGAGAGACCCAGTACTTC.

The chain combines TRBV4-1 with TRBJ2-7, with TRBD1 matching over 7 bases. V lost 2 bases, J lost 2 bases, and 9 bases stayed unmatched. Germline V lookup: CDR1 MGHRA, CDR2 YSYEKL. The CDR3 length is 16 residues. In DNA, the CDR3 is TGCGCCAGCAGCCAATTAAATACCGGGACAGCCTACGAGCAGTACTTC. Protein sequence: CASSQLNTGTAYEQYF.

The gene calls are TRBV5-1 and TRBJ2-3; 9 nucleotides match TRBD2. CDR3 length: 17 residues. V dropped 4 bases and J dropped 1; count of bases not matched to a gene: 10. CDR1 and CDR2 (germline): SGHRS, YFSETQ. The CDR3 region has the DNA TGCGCCAGCAGCCCCGAGGGGCGGGGGGGTGGCACAGATACGCAGTATTTT. It translates to CASSPEGRGGGTDTQYF.

The chain employs TRBV28 and TRBJ2-1; D gene unclear. The CDR3 runs 12 residues. V was trimmed by 7 bases and J by 5 bases, leaving 9 bases between them. Germline lookup yields CDR1 MDHEN and CDR2 SYDVKM. Here the CDR3 DNA reads TGTGCCAGCACTGAGTGGGACAATGAGCAGTTCTTC. Translation gives CASTEWDNEQFF.

The chain combines TRBV2 with TRBJ2-3, with 9 nucleotides matching TRBD2. Per germline, CDR1 SNHLY and CDR2 FYNNEI. The CDR3 totals 16 residues. Unmatched junction bases numbered 7, after V lost 2 bases and J lost 4 bases. In nucleotides, the CDR3 is TGTGCCAGCAGTGAAAGTGGGCGGGGGGGCGCAGATACGCAGTATTTT. Translation gives CASSESGRGGADTQYF.

The V and J genes are TRBV4-3 and TRBJ1-1; D ambiguous. The germline CDR1 and CDR2 sequences are LGHNA and YSLEER. This CDR3 region has 13 residues. Trimming cost V 1 base and J 5 bases, with 8 bases left between them. The CDR3 DNA is TGCGCCAGCAGCCAAGGAGGGAGGACTGAAGCTTTCTTT. This gives the protein CASSQGGRTEAFF.

The rearrangement uses TRBV28 and TRBJ1-2; D gene unclear. This CDR3 contains 12 residues. Trimming shortened V by 4 bases and J by 7 bases, and 10 bases separated the two germline ends. Germline V gene sequence: CDR1 MDHEN, CDR2 SYDVKM. The CDR3 DNA reads TGTGCCAGCAGTTCGGGTAATAGTGGCTACACCTTC. Translated: CASSSGNSGYTF.

This rearrangement joins TRBV7-2 to TRBJ2-7; 7 bases are a match to TRBD1. The V gene end was trimmed by 5 bases and the J gene end by 2 bases; junction bases not matched to a gene: 6. This CDR3 spans 14 amino acids. Germline V gives CDR1 SGHTA, CDR2 FQGNSA. CDR3 in DNA: TGTGCCAGCAGCACTAGACAGGGCCCCTACGAGCAGTACTTC. Translation: CASSTRQGPYEQYF. The whole variable domain, remainder taken from reference TRBV7-2 and TRBJ2-7, is GAGVSQSPSNKVTEKGKDVELRCDPISGHTALYWYRQSLGQGLEFLIYFQGNSAPDKSGLPSDRFSAERTGGSVSTLTIQRTQQEDSAVYLCASSTRQGPYEQYFGPGTRLTVT.

The CDR3 DNA sequence: TGTGCCAGCAGCCAAAGCGGGGAGCAATCCTACGAGCAGTACTTC. Protein: CASSQSGEQSYEQYF. The chain is built from TRBV4-2 and TRBJ2-5; TRBD2 agrees at 7 bases. The J call may be mistaken, given a closer DNA end match to TRBJ2-7. Germline V gives CDR1 LGHNA, CDR2 YNFKEQ. The CDR3 runs to 15 residues.

J is TRBJ2-4 and V is TRBV19, with TRBD1 as a possible D gene (6 bases). V dropped 2 bases and J dropped 5 bases, with 22 bases sitting between them. The CDR3 loop spans 18 amino acids. The germline CDR1 and CDR2 sequences are LNHDA and SQIVND (reference sequence). The CDR3 coding sequence is TGTGCCAGTAGTATAAGGGTTACAGTGAGGGGGAGTGAAAACATTCAGTACTTC. Translating it yields CASSIRVTVRGSENIQYF.

This clone was observed a few times. This chain uses TRBV2 with TRBJ2-7; D not resolved. CDR3 length equals 11 residues. Germline-derived CDR1 and CDR2 are SNHLY and FYNNEI. Trimming cost V 6 bases and J 2 bases, with 5 bases left between them. The CDR3 DNA sequence: TGTGCCAGCAGCGGGCCCTACGAGCAGTACTTC. Translation gives CASSGPYEQYF. Complete variable domain (other parts from reference TRBV2 and TRBJ2-7): EPEVTQTPSHQVTQMGQEVILRCVPISNHLYFYWYRQILGQKVEFLVSFYNNEISEKSEIFDDQFSVERPDGSNFTLKIRSTKLEDSAMYFCASSGPYEQYFGPGTRLTVT.

The chain uses TRBV6-5 and TRBJ1-1; no definite D call. The CDR3 is made up of 14 amino acids. Germline V gene sequence: CDR1 MNHEY, CDR2 SVGAGI. Trimming took off 6 bases at V and 3 bases at J, with 14 bases between the two ends. CDR3 sequence: CASSPIAGDTEAFF. The CDR3, as DNA: TGTGCCAGCAGCCCGATTGCAGGAGACACTGAAGCTTTCTTT.

The chain recombines TRBV11-2 with TRBJ2-1; 10 bases are shared with TRBD2. The CDR3 totals 14 residues. J gave up 8 bases and V 8 bases, and 9 bases lay outside the gene matches. The V gene's germline CDR1 is SGHAT and CDR2 FQNNGV. The CDR3 sequence is CASALAGVIYEQFF. Here the CDR3 DNA reads TGTGCCAGCGCCCTAGCGGGGGTGATCTATGAGCAGTTCTTC. Full variable domain (missing parts from reference TRBV11-2 and TRBJ2-1): EAGVAQSPRYKIIEKRQSVAFWCNPISGHATLYWYQQILGQGPKLLIQFQNNGVVDDSQLPKDRFSAERLKGVDSTLKIQPAKLEDSAVYLCASALAGVIYEQFFGPGTRLTVL.

This chain links TRBV18 with TRBJ1-3; D call uncertain. Trimming pared 4 bases from V and 0 bases from J, leaving 10 bases between. The CDR3 is made up of 15 amino acids. In germline, CDR1 is KGHSH, CDR2 LQKENI. CDR3 sequence: CASSLNDGSGNTIYF. DNA for the CDR3: TGTGCCAGCTCACTAAATGACGGCTCTGGAAACACCATATATTTT.

The chain employs TRBV7-9 and TRBJ2-7; 11 positions match TRBD1. This CDR3 comprises 15 residues. Germline V lookup: CDR1 SEHNR, CDR2 FQNEAQ (reference sequence). V lost 2 bases to trimming and J lost 4 bases; unmatched junction nucleotides: 4. The CDR3, as DNA: TGTGCCAGCAGCTTACTTGGACAGGGGGCTTACGAGCAGTACTTC. Translation gives CASSLLGQGAYEQYF. Combining the CDR3 with reference TRBV7-9 and TRBJ2-7 gives the whole variable domain DTGVSQNPRHKITKRGQNVTFRCDPISEHNRLYWYRQTLGQGPEFLTYFQNEAQLEKSRLLSDRFSAERPKGSFSTLEIQRTEQGDSAMYLCASSLLGQGAYEQYFGPGTRLTVT.

The chain joins TRBV10-2 to TRBJ2-5; 8 bases align to TRBD2. Germline loops: CDR1 WSHSY, CDR2 SAAADI. V shed 2 bases, J shed 4 bases, and the junction held 6 bases outside the gene matches. The CDR3 extends over 15 amino acids. CDR3 DNA: TGCGCCAGCAGTGAGGTGCGGGGGGCGGTAGAGACCCAGTACTTC. It specifies CASSEVRGAVETQYF.

This clone was recorded a few times. V gene TRBV6-5 combines with J gene TRBJ1-5; no clear D. Germline V CDR1 and CDR2: MNHEY, SVGAGI. This CDR3 spans 13 amino acids. V lost 5 bases and J 5 bases, leaving 10 bases between the germline ends. CDR3 DNA: TGTGCCAGCAGTCGGGTCAGTGATCAGCCCCAGCATTTT. This codes for CASSRVSDQPQHF.

This clone came up once. The V call is TRBV5-6, the J call TRBJ2-7; D possibly uses TRBD1 or TRBD2 (5 bases each). Germline V CDR1 and CDR2: SGHDT, YYEEEE. The V end was cut by 5 bases, the J end by 6 bases, with 18 bases between. The CDR3 extends over 14 amino acids. The CDR3 bases are TGTGCCAGCAGACCTCTGCAAGGGACCGGCGAGCAGTACTTC. Translation gives CASRPLQGTGEQYF.